The clone carrying this T cell receptor (beta chain) was found a few times. The antigen remains unidentified. Libraries of bulk TCR were made by previously described methods (with listed TCR primers). TCRdb re-called the PCR reads with MiXCR, one entry per CDR3 protein. The table shows a few hundred thousand distinct CDR3 sequences, with 24% occurring only once. The data stem from a study of molecular identifiers for immune sequencing clone quantification. Study-level findings and limits: Clone sizes could be underestimated for highly expanded clones when identical TCR molecules share a barcode.

Naive CD8 T cells were sorted as CD8+CD4-CCR7+CD45RA+. What was sequenced was naive CD8+ T cells from blood, with Jurkat cell RNA spiked in. Subset given: FACS-sorted CD8+CD4-CCR7+CD45RA+ naive T cells. The receptor was isolated from a human donor in good health. Some libraries in this study had Jurkat cell RNA spiked in.

Here the CDR3 DNA reads TGTGCCAGCAGCTACGGGGGGACAGGGCTTGTACACGAGCAGTACTTC. It translates to CASSYGGTGLVHEQYF. The V call is TRBV7-9, the J call TRBJ2-7; 9 bases are a match to TRBD1. Looked up from germline, CDR1 is SEHNR and CDR2 is FQNEAQ (reference sequence). Trimming at V came to 4 bases and at J to 5 bases, leaving 12 bases not matched to a gene. The CDR3 spans 16 residues.